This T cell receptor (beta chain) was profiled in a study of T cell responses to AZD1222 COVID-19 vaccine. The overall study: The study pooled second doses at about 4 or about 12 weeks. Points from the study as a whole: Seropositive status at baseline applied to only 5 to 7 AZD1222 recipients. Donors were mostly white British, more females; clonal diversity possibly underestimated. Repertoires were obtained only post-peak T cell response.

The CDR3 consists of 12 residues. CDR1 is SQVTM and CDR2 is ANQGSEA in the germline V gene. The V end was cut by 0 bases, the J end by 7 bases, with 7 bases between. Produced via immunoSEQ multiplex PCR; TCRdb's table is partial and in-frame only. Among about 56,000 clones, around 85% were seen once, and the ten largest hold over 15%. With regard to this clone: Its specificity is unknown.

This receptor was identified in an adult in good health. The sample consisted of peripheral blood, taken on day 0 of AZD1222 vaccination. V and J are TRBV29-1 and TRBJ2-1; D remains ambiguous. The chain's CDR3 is CSVEDLRNEQFF. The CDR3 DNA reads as TGCAGCGTTGAAGATCTGCGAAATGAGCAGTTCTTC.